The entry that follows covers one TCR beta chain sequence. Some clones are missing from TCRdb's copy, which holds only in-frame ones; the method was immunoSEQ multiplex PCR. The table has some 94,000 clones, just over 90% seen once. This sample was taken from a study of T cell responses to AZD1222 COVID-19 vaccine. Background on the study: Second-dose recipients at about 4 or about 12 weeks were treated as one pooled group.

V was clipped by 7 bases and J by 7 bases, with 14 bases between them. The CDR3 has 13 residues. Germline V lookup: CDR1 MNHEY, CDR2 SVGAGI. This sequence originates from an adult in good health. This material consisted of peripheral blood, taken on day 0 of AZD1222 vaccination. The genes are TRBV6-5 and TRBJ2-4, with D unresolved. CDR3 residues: CASTARTRNIQYF. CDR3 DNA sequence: TGTGCCAGCACTGCCAGAACGAGGAACATTCAGTACTTC.